The rows below give T cell receptor beta chains drawn from one sample of a study of PD-L1 blockade in urothelial cancer. Sequencing used immunoSEQ multiplex PCR; TCRdb keeps in-frame clones, though not all of them. The sample records about 50,000 clones, 88% being singletons. This material consisted of PBMCs, taken around atezolizumab (anti-PD-L1) treatment. These receptor sequences come from a man aged 60 to 75 with urothelial cancer. Both conserved end residues are part of each CDR3. Not all rows give a size; the values are once, few, many and, for expanded clones, a class.

j_call | cdr3_length | v_call | clone_size | cdr3_aa
TRBJ1-1 | 13 | TRBV28 | . | CASSPQVNTEAFF
TRBJ2-1 | 16 | TRBV4-2 | . | CASSTPGTRKPGEQFF
TRBJ1-1 | 15 | TRBV13 | . | CASTPSGQGYTEAFF
TRBJ2-7 | 14 | TRBV7-9 | . | CASSLTSGMYEQYF
TRBJ2-7 | 14 | TRBV7-9 | once | CASSLDTGRDEQYF
TRBJ2-1 | 15 | TRBV7-9 | . | CASSSGSGRANEQFF
TRBJ2-5 | 17 | TRBV15 | . | CATSAAGLAGGKETQYF
TRBJ2-7 | 14 | TRBV28 | . | CASSGTGALYEQYF
TRBJ2-3 | 16 | TRBV5-1 | . | CASSIQGDSRTDTQYF
TRBJ2-1 | 17 | TRBV11-2 | . | CASSPIFRQGNDNEQFF
TRBJ2-5 | 14 | TRBV7-2 | . | CASSLARTQETQYF
TRBJ2-3 | 18 | TRBV18 | . | CASSPGTGFSPSTDTQYF
TRBJ2-7 | 15 | TRBV5-4 | . | CASSLGGLAGYEQYF
TRBJ2-7 | 16 | TRBV28 | . | CASSLSSGHLSYEQYF
TRBJ1-5 | 16 | TRBV4-1 | few | CASSQETPYSNQPQHF
TRBJ2-7 | 14 | TRBV6-1 | once | CASASGGGDYEQYF
TRBJ2-7 | 12 | TRBV19 | . | CASSIHRDEQYF
TRBJ1-1 | 15 | TRBV28 | . | CASTQIQGAGTEAFF
TRBJ2-2 | 17 | TRBV29-1 | . | CSVTVVVSGRAHGELFF
TRBJ1-2 | 14 | TRBV30 | . | CAWRTQGSVYGYTF
TRBJ2-7 | 15 | TRBV19 | . | CAPGGVAPRKGEQYF
TRBJ2-1 | 16 | TRBV7-9 | . | CASSGRGDLSYNEQFF
TRBJ2-7 | 13 | TRBV4-1 | . | CASSQTGGNEQYF
TRBJ2-1 | 16 | TRBV19 | . | CASSIVGTGTYNEQFF
TRBJ1-2 | 14 | TRBV28 | . | CASSLGQGNYGYTF
TRBJ1-2 | 14 | TRBV10-2 | once | CASSRTGPSYGYTF
TRBJ2-1 | 13 | TRBV28 | . | CASSLGLYNEQFF
TRBJ1-1 | 14 | TRBV11-2 | . | CASSLVLGGTEAFF
TRBJ2-7 | 15 | TRBV5-4 | . | CASSSLGASAYEQYF
TRBJ1-3 | 12 | TRBV29-1 | . | CSVEGGGNTIYF
TRBJ1-2 | 17 | TRBV19 | . | CASSKGAAGKSNYGYTF
TRBJ2-5 | 13 | TRBV5-1 | . | CASSLGEGQTQYF
TRBJ2-7 | 15 | TRBV7-2 | . | CASSIGQGGRYEQYF
TRBJ2-5 | 11 | TRBV9 | . | CASSAQKTQYF
TRBJ2-5 | 18 | TRBV5-1 | . | CASSRGTSGIMQAETQYF
TRBJ2-2 | 16 | TRBV9 | . | CASSVESSGRTGELFF
TRBJ2-1 | 14 | TRBV29-1 | . | CSAWGGGIGNEQFF
TRBJ2-6 | 19 | TRBV4-1 | . | CASSHRLSGGSSGANVLTF
TRBJ2-1 | 15 | TRBV7-2 | . | CASSLGLAGGNEQFF
TRBJ2-3 | 15 | TRBV19 | . | CASSQTIAGADTQYF
TRBJ2-2 | 14 | TRBV30 | . | CAWNKRGWTGELFF
TRBJ2-7 | 15 | TRBV21-1 | . | CATLWVGQGAYEQYF
TRBJ2-7 | 12 | TRBV2 | . | CASSGRGSEQYF
TRBJ2-1 | 16 | TRBV14 | . | CASSPLAGQNYNEQFF
TRBJ2-1 | 15 | TRBV7-3 | . | CASSSTSGGAGVQFF
TRBJ1-3 | 14 | TRBV7-9 | . | CASSLLATGNTIYF
TRBJ1-6 | 15 | TRBV30 | . | CAWIAGESYNSPLHF
TRBJ2-7 | 16 | TRBV7-2 | . | CASSLVTSGGSRLRYF
TRBJ2-1 | 15 | TRBV2 | . | CASLEAGGKRSEQFF
TRBJ2-7 | 14 | TRBV7-9 | . | CASSLARGKDEQYF
TRBJ1-4 | 15 | TRBV28 | . | CASSFSGQGNEKLFF
TRBJ2-7 | 14 | TRBV10-1 | few | CASSEGTNSHEQYF
TRBJ1-2 | 17 | TRBV25-1 | . | CASSEYDRVGKKDGYTF
TRBJ1-1 | 16 | TRBV5-5 | . | CASSTGQGALRAEAFF
TRBJ2-5 | 13 | TRBV5-1 | few | CASSLRNQETQYF